This entry is about one T cell receptor beta chain. In the study's own analysis: By means of reference gene primer amplification, nucleated cell counts were estimated. TCRdb keeps only in-frame clones here, not all; method: immunoSEQ multiplex PCR. V and J calls plus clone size are reproduced from that table; the DNA served to infer D and trimming. The data hold approximately 130,000 clones, with more than 80% observed a single time. This entry comes from a study of blood T cell repertoires in COVID-19. Study background: Samples representing acute and convalescent COVID-19 were sourced from the United States, Italy and Spain. Sources were T cells, B-cell-depleted T cells, or PBMCs; the material itself was cDNA or gDNA.

There are 13 residues in the CDR3. Per germline, CDR1 SGHRS and CDR2 YFSETQ. V shed 7 bases, J shed 4 bases, and the junction held 8 bases outside the gene matches. The chain has TRBV5-1 and TRBJ2-7, with 7 bases identical to TRBD2. Sequencing input: peripheral blood. This TCR was sampled from a human donor in a cohort sampled during active COVID-19. CDR3 residues: CASGSRGGYEQYF. The CDR3 DNA is TGCGCCAGCGGATCTCGGGGAGGGTACGAGCAGTACTTC.